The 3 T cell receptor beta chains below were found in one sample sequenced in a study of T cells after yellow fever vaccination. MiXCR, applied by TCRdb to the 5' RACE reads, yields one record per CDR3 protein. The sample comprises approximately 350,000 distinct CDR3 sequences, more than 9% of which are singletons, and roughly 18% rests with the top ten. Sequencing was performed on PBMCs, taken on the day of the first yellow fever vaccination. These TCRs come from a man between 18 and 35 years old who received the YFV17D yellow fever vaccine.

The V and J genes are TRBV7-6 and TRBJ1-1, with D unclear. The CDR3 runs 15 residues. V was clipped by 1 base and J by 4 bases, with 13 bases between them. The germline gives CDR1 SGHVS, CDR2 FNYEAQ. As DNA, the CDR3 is TGTGCCAGCAGCTTAGACAGCTTCGGGCCCACTGAAGCTTTCTTT. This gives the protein CASSLDSFGPTEAFF.

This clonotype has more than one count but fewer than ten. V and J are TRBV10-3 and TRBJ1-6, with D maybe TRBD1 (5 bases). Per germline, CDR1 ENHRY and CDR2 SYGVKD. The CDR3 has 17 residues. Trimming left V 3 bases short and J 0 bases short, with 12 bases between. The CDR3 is CAISEIRGGSYNSPLHF. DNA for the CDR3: TGTGCCATCAGTGAAATAAGGGGAGGCTCCTATAATTCACCCCTCCACTTT.

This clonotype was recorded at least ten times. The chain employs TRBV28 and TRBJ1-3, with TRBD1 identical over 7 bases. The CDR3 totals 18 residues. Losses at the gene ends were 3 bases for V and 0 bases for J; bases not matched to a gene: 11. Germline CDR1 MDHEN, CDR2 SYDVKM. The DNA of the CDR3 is TGTGCCAGCAGTTTGGATACAGGGGCCAGGAGCTCTGGAAACACCATATATTTT. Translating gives CASSLDTGARSSGNTIYF.